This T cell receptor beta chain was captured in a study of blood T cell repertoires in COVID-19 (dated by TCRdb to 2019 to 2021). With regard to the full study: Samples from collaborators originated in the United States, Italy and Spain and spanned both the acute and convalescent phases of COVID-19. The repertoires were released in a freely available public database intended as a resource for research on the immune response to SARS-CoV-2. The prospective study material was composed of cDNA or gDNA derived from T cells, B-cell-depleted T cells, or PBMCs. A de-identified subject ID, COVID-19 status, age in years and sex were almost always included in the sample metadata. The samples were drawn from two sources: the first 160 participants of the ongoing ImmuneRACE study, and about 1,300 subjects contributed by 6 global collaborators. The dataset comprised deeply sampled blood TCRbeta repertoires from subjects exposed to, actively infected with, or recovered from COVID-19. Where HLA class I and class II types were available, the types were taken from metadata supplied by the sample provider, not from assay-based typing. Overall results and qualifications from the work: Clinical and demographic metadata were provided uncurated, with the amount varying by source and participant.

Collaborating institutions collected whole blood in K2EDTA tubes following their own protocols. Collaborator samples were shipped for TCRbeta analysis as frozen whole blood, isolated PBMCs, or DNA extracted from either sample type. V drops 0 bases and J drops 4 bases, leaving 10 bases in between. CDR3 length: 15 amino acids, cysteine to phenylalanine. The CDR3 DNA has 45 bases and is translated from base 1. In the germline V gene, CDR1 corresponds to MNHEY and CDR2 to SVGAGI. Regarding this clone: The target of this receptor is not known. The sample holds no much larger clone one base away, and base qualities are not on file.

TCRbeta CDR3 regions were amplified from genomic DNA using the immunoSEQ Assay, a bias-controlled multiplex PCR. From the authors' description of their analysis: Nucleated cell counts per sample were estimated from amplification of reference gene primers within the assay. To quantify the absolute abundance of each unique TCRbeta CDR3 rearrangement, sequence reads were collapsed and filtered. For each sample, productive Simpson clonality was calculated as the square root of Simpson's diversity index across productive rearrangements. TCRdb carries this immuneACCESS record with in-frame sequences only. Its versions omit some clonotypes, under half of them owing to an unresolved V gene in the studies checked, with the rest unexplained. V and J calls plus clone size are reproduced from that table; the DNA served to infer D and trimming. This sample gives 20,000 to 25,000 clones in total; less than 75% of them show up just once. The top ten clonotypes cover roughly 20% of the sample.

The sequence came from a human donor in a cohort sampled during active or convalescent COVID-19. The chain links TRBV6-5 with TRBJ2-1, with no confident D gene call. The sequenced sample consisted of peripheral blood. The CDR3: CASSYSISRYNEQFF. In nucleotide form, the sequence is TGTGCCAGCAGTTACTCGATTAGCCGGTACAATGAGCAGTTCTTC.